The 28 T cell receptor beta chains given below trace back to one sample, sequenced in a study of response to subunit inactivated influenza vaccine. Each CDR3 protein is one row after TCRdb ran MiXCR on the RT-PCR reads. The sample consists of more than 600,000 distinct CDR3 sequences, about 18% of them appearing once. The material was PBMCs from blood, obtained more than 4 days after vaccination. These receptors came from a man in his forties or fifties who received an inactivated influenza vaccine.

This clonotype was seen a handful of times. The chain has TRBV6-2 or TRBV6-3 and TRBJ2-2, with TRBD2 matching 7 bases. Trimming took 5 bases from V and 4 from J; bases not matched to a gene: 10. The CDR3 has 16 residues. Looked up from germline, CDR1 is MNHEY and CDR2 is SVGEGT. The CDR3 DNA sequence: TGTGCCAGCAGTCAGGGACGCGGGAGATTCACCGGGGAGCTGTTTTTT. Residues: CASSQGRGRFTGELFF.

Remarks on this clonotype: Sequence at one end of the junction differs from germline and may be a read error. The rearrangement links TRBV20-1 to TRBJ2-7; possible D gene TRBD2, 5 bases. Germline V gives CDR1 DFQATT, CDR2 SNEGSKA (reference sequence). This CDR3 has 15 residues. The CDR3 loop is CNARDQLRVTYEQYF. The CDR3 coding sequence is TGCAATGCTAGAGATCAGCTGCGGGTAACCTACGAGCAGTACTTC.

This clonotype was detected a few times. This sequence joins TRBV20-1 and TRBJ1-2; D not certain. The germline gives CDR1 DFQATT, CDR2 SNEGSKA (reference sequence). This CDR3 contains 14 residues. The CDR3: CSTLVPVKKGGYTF. In DNA form, the CDR3 reads TGCAGCACCCTAGTCCCCGTAAAAAAAGGTGGCTACACCTTC.

The chain is built from TRBV7-8 and TRBJ1-6; TRBD1 aligns across 7 bases. The CDR3 contains 18 residues. With V trimmed by 2 bases and J by 2 bases, 9 bases remained unmatched. Looked up from germline, CDR1 is SGHVS and CDR2 is FQNEAQ. The CDR3 is CASSLYHQTGTYNSPLHF. The CDR3 DNA reads TGTGCCAGCAGCTTATACCATCAGACAGGGACCTATAATTCACCCCTCCACTTT.

The rearrangement uses TRBV20-1 and TRBJ2-1; D is uncertain. The V gene's germline CDR1 is DFQATT and CDR2 SNEGSKA (reference sequence). Deletions cut 3 bases from V and 1 base from J, with 16 bases between. CDR3 length: 16 residues. In DNA, the CDR3 is TGCAGTGCTAGGAGGCAGGAGTTCATTTCCTACAATGAGCAGTTCTTC. It specifies CSARRQEFISYNEQFF.

This clonotype has ten or more counts. The chain employs TRBV18 and TRBJ2-5; D call uncertain. The germline V and J ends were trimmed by 8 bases and 2 bases, with 6 bases remaining between them. This CDR3 contains 11 residues. Looked up from germline, CDR1 is KGHSH and CDR2 is LQKENI. The CDR3 DNA follows: TGTGCCAGCAGCCCACAAGAGACCCAGTACTTC. It translates to CASSPQETQYF.

The chain uses TRBV20-1 and TRBJ1-1; D may be TRBD1 (5 bases). Germline lookup yields CDR1 DFQATT and CDR2 SNEGSKA (reference sequence). The CDR3 contains 14 residues. DNA of the CDR3: TGCAGCTCTCGATTGGGGGGTGGGGGCACTGAAGCTTTCTTT. Amino acid sequence: CSSRLGGGGTEAFF.

This clonotype was seen repeatedly, ten times or more. The rearrangement uses TRBV5-1 and TRBJ2-5, with 8 bases fitting TRBD2. Germline V lookup: CDR1 SGHRS, CDR2 YFSETQ. J gave up 1 base and V 2 bases, and 4 bases lay outside the gene matches. This CDR3 is 15 amino acids long. This CDR3 reads CASSFQRGTQETQYF. The CDR3 DNA reads TGCGCCAGCAGCTTCCAGCGGGGGACCCAAGAGACCCAGTACTTC.

The sample holds a few counts of this clonotype. The chain joins TRBV4-3 to TRBJ2-2, with D perhaps TRBD1 or TRBD2 (5 bases each). Germline CDR1 is LGHNA and CDR2 is YSLEER. The V gene lost 4 bases and the J gene lost 6 bases, with 12 bases spanning the gap. This CDR3 has 14 residues. The CDR3 nucleotides are TGCGCCAGCAGCCGGACCGGGACCTCCGGGGAGCTGTTTTTT. Translated, it gives CASSRTGTSGELFF.

This clonotype has at least ten counts. The V and J genes are TRBV12-3 or TRBV12-4 and TRBJ1-2; D is perhaps TRBD1 (5 bases). V was cut by 2 bases and J by 5 bases, with 15 bases left in between. The CDR3 extends over 15 amino acids. CDR3 nucleotide sequence: TGTGCCAGCAGTTTACAGGGCGGTGGGCCATATGGCTACACCTTC. Protein: CASSLQGGGPYGYTF.

This clonotype appeared a few times. The chain is built from TRBV5-1 and TRBJ2-1, with a possible D match to TRBD2 (5 bases). The germline CDR1 and CDR2 sequences are SGHRS and YFSETQ. The CDR3 consists of 16 residues. Trimming shortened V by 4 bases and J by 2 bases, and 16 bases separated the two germline ends. This chain's CDR3 is CASSAAGSGAYNEQFF. The DNA of the CDR3 is TGCGCCAGCAGCGCGGCGGGTTCTGGAGCCTACAATGAGCAGTTCTTC. The whole variable domain, remainder taken from reference TRBV5-1 and TRBJ2-1, is KAGVTQTPRYLIKTRGQQVTLSCSPISGHRSVSWYQQTPGQGLQFLFEYFSETQRNKGNFPGRFSGRQFSNSRSEMNVSTLELGDSALYLCASSAAGSGAYNEQFFGPGTRLTVL.

This clonotype has at least ten counts. The chain recombines TRBV7-8 with TRBJ2-2; 11 bases agree with TRBD1. The germline gives CDR1 SGHVS, CDR2 FQNEAQ. V was pared by 4 bases and J by 5 bases, with 6 bases of the junction left unmatched. The CDR3 consists of 16 residues. The CDR3 sequence is CASSSSDRGPTGELFF. CDR3 nucleotide sequence: TGTGCCAGCAGCTCCTCGGACAGGGGGCCGACCGGGGAGCTGTTTTTT.

The rearrangement links TRBV2 to TRBJ2-7; TRBD2 agrees at 9 bases. V shed 11 bases and J 0 bases; nucleotides not matched to a gene: 14. The CDR3 contains 16 residues. Germline values: CDR1 SNHLY, CDR2 FYNNEI. The CDR3 nucleotides read TGTGCCTCCGCAGCTAGCGGGATTAAAAACTCCTACGAGCAGTACTTC. Encoded protein: CASAASGIKNSYEQYF. The full variable domain, rest sourced from reference TRBV2 and TRBJ2-7, is EPEVTQTPSHQVTQMGQEVILRCVPISNHLYFYWYRQILGQKVEFLVSFYNNEISEKSEIFDDQFSVERPDGSNFTLKIRSTKLEDSAMYFCASAASGIKNSYEQYFGPGTRLTVT.

Here the CDR3 reads CASSTRDLTSNEQFF. The CDR3 DNA follows: TGCGCCAGCAGCACCCGGGACCTAACTTCCAATGAGCAGTTCTTC. The V and J genes are TRBV5-1 and TRBJ2-1; D may match TRBD1 or TRBD2 (5 bases each). V was cut by 4 bases and J by 6 bases, with 17 bases left in between. The CDR3 length is 15 residues. CDR1 and CDR2 (germline): SGHRS, YFSETQ.

This clonotype was seen a handful of times. The rearrangement uses TRBV10-3 and TRBJ1-2; D gene ambiguous. CDR3 length: 11 amino acids. Germline V gives CDR1 ENHRY, CDR2 SYGVKD. The V end lost 3 bases, the J end lost 8 bases, and 7 bases lay between the germline ends. The CDR3 loop reads CAISDGVGYTF. Written as DNA, the CDR3 is TGTGCCATCAGTGACGGGGTCGGCTACACCTTC.

The gene calls are TRBV11-2 and TRBJ2-3; 7 bases are a match to TRBD1. The CDR3 spans 13 residues. J lost 4 bases, V lost 3 bases, and 1 base had no gene match. Germline V gives CDR1 SGHAT, CDR2 FQNNGV. Here the CDR3 DNA reads TGTGCCAGCAGCTTCGGGACAGCAGATACGCAGTATTTT. It encodes CASSFGTADTQYF.

The chain is built from TRBV24-1 and TRBJ1-5; D remains ambiguous. The germline V and J ends were trimmed by 2 bases and 7 bases, with 14 bases remaining between them. This CDR3 spans 15 amino acids. The V gene's germline CDR1 is KGHDR and CDR2 SFDVKD. The CDR3 sequence is CATSDWKRPGQPQHF. The CDR3 DNA is TGTGCCACCAGTGATTGGAAAAGGCCCGGGCAGCCCCAGCATTTT.

This clonotype appeared many times. V and J are TRBV20-1 and TRBJ1-2, with 7 positions matching TRBD1. Trimming took 6 bases from V and 3 from J; bases not matched to a gene: 7. The CDR3 covers 13 residues. Looked up from germline, CDR1 is DFQATT and CDR2 is SNEGSKA (reference sequence). As DNA, the CDR3 is TGCAGTGCAGCATGGGGACAGCACTATGGCTACACCTTC. It is translated as CSAAWGQHYGYTF.

The V and J genes are TRBV6-5 and TRBJ2-5, with D maybe TRBD1 (6 bases). Germline V gene data show CDR1 as MNHEY and CDR2 as SVGAGI. Trimming stripped 1 base from V and 5 bases from J, with 14 bases between. This CDR3 comprises 15 residues. The CDR3 sequence: CASSYFQGLEETQYF. In nucleotides, the CDR3 is TGTGCCAGCAGTTACTTTCAGGGGTTGGAGGAGACCCAGTACTTC.

This clonotype occurred many times. The chain recombines TRBV11-2 with TRBJ2-3; D remains unclear. The CDR3 is 14 amino acids. Germline CDR1 is SGHAT and CDR2 is FQNNGV. Trimming took off 5 bases at V and 1 base at J, with 10 bases between the two ends. DNA for the CDR3: TGTGCCAGCAGCCCAGGTTATGGCACAGATACGCAGTATTTT. Translating it yields CASSPGYGTDTQYF.

The sample holds many counts of this clonotype. This chain connects TRBV12-3 or TRBV12-4 to TRBJ2-1; 8 positions match TRBD2. V lost 8 bases, J lost 6 bases, and 6 bases stayed unmatched. The CDR3 covers 13 residues. Here the CDR3 reads CASLAGRSNEQFF. The CDR3 DNA follows: TGTGCCAGCCTAGCGGGCCGAAGCAATGAGCAGTTCTTC.

In the case of this clonotype: This likely comes from a read error, as the CDR3 has no conserved phenylalanine or tryptophan at its end. The CDR3 sequence is CSAREVRSSNYEQYL. The DNA for the CDR3 is TGCAGTGCTAGAGAAGTTCGAAGCAGTAACTACGAGCAGTACCTC. The chain joins TRBV20-1 to TRBJ2-7; no reliable D call. V lost 0 bases, J lost 3 bases, and 15 bases lay in between. The germline CDR1 and CDR2 sequences are DFQATT and SNEGSKA (reference sequence). The CDR3 sequence is 15 residues long.

This clonotype was detected only a few times. V usage is TRBV20-1 and J usage is TRBJ2-5; possibly TRBD1 for D (6 bases). The ends were cut back, 3 bases at V and 4 bases at J, with 15 bases in the middle. The CDR3 has 14 amino acids. The germline V gene has CDR1 DFQATT and CDR2 SNEGSKA (reference sequence). CDR3 residues: CSARKTGSAETQYF. CDR3 DNA: TGCAGTGCTAGGAAAACAGGGTCCGCAGAGACCCAGTACTTC.

The V call is TRBV6-5, the J call TRBJ2-7; D may correspond to TRBD1 or TRBD2 (6 bases each). The V end lost 3 bases, the J end lost 0 bases, and 18 bases lay between the germline ends. The germline V gene encodes CDR1 MNHEY and CDR2 SVGAGI. This CDR3 has 17 amino acids. This CDR3 reads CASSYRATGANSYEQYF. The CDR3 DNA follows: TGTGCCAGCAGTTATCGCGCGACGGGGGCCAACTCCTACGAGCAGTACTTC.

In this sample, this clonotype turned up a few times. The chain uses TRBV29-1 and TRBJ2-7; unclear D gene. The CDR3 consists of 13 residues. V lost 4 bases, J lost 0 bases, and 10 bases lay in between. Per the germline V gene, CDR1 is SQVTM and CDR2 is ANQGSEA. The CDR3 bases are TGCAGCGTTGCTGCCGAGAGCTCCTACGAGCAGTACTTC. Translation: CSVAAESSYEQYF.

The table lists this clonotype with many counts. The rearrangement uses TRBV20-1 and TRBJ1-2; no reliable D call. This CDR3 is built from 14 residues. Germline CDR1 is DFQATT and CDR2 is SNEGSKA (reference sequence). V lost 1 base, J lost 1 base, and 10 bases lay in between. The CDR3: CSARAAGFNYGYTF. CDR3 coding DNA: TGCAGTGCTAGAGCGGCAGGTTTTAACTATGGCTACACCTTC.

This clonotype has a count of ten or more. This chain's CDR3 is CSVGPTQETQYF. The CDR3 nucleotides read TGCAGTGTGGGTCCTACACAAGAGACCCAGTACTTC. The J gene is TRBJ2-5, the V gene TRBV20-1; D is ambiguous. Trimming removed 7 bases from V and 2 bases from J, with 11 bases in between. The CDR3 has 12 amino acids. Germline assignment: CDR1 DFQATT and CDR2 SNEGSKA (reference sequence).

This clonotype was picked up many times. The V and J genes are TRBV5-5 and TRBJ2-3; D remains ambiguous. Trimming shortened V by 0 bases and J by 0 bases, and 8 bases separated the two germline ends. The CDR3 has 15 residues. Germline CDR1 SGHKS, CDR2 YYEKEE (reference sequence). DNA of the CDR3: TGTGCCAGCAGCTTGGCCTTGGACAGCACAGATACGCAGTATTTT. Its translation is CASSLALDSTDTQYF. Supplemented by reference TRBV5-5 and TRBJ2-3, the full variable domain reads DAGVTQSPTHLIKTRGQQVTLRCSPISGHKSVSWYQQVLGQGPQFIFQYYEKEERGRGNFPDRFSARQFPNYSSELNVNALLLGDSALYLCASSLALDSTDTQYFGPGTRLTVL.